Listed below are T cell receptor beta chains from one sample, sequenced in a study of T cell repertoires in cytomegalovirus infection. MiXCR was run by TCRdb on the reads, yielding one entry per CDR3 protein. This sample has about 680,000 distinct CDR3 sequences, with roughly 24% found just once. The sample was CD8+ T cells from PBMCs. The receptors stem from a human donor in good health (CMV status not recorded). Some clones in this sample may be carry-over from other donors' samples. Each CDR3 is given with its conserved first and last residue. Only part of the rows carry a size: once, few, many, or a class if the clone is expanded.

v_call: TRBV12-3/TRBV12-4; clone_size: NA; cdr3_aa: CASRWGRLYGYTF
v_call: TRBV7-9; clone_size: many; cdr3_aa: CASSSTPRDIWDKGQETQYF
v_call: TRBV28; clone_size: few; cdr3_aa: CASSLAGTSETQYF
v_call: TRBV11-2; clone_size: NA; cdr3_aa: CASSLAVGHEQYF
v_call: TRBV7-9; clone_size: few; cdr3_aa: CASSPSTPGDQF
v_call: TRBV7-9; clone_size: few; cdr3_aa: CASSLVPGTSHYGYTF
v_call: TRBV7-9; clone_size: many; cdr3_aa: CASSSLWGNTEAFF
v_call: TRBV7-9; clone_size: few; cdr3_aa: CASSSLYDRIQETQYF
v_call: TRBV28; clone_size: NA; cdr3_aa: CASKVQGGADTQYF
v_call: TRBV7-6; clone_size: many; cdr3_aa: CASSLVWTEQFF
v_call: TRBV6-5; clone_size: NA; cdr3_aa: CASSYSQADQPQHF
v_call: TRBV20-1; clone_size: NA; cdr3_aa: CSGEWGATDTQYF
v_call: TRBV10-2; clone_size: NA; cdr3_aa: CASSGTVNEAFF
v_call: TRBV7-9; clone_size: many; cdr3_aa: CASIPPGGGVITEAFF
v_call: TRBV20-1; clone_size: few; cdr3_aa: CSARDIAGSDSPLHF
v_call: TRBV7-6; clone_size: many; cdr3_aa: CASSQGTSGAFLETQYF
v_call: TRBV6-2/TRBV6-3; clone_size: many; cdr3_aa: CASSTLWPEAFF
v_call: TRBV7-6; clone_size: many; cdr3_aa: CASSSCGLADSNEQFF
v_call: TRBV13; clone_size: few; cdr3_aa: CASSSQGVVYNEQFF
v_call: TRBV2; clone_size: NA; cdr3_aa: CANLGTSGEQFF